This record concerns one T cell receptor beta chain sequence. What it recognizes is unknown. CD45RO-negative, CCR7-positively selected cells formed the naive CD8 fraction, excluding terminally differentiated effector memory CD45RA+ cells. The data were taken from a study of shared clonotypes between healthy human individuals. Broader study findings: The naive CD4 repertoires of a few donors were compared, and around 5.1% of clonotypes were shared.

Study processing details: Junction-only sequences produced by ImmunoSEQ had no quality scores, so filtering differed. TCRdb's table, derived via immunoSEQ multiplex PCR, lists solely in-frame clones and lacks some. The V and J calls and clone size come from that table; D and trimming were worked out from the DNA. Altogether roughly 2.1 million clones are present, under 95% being singletons, with the ten largest covering more than 1.5%. Germline values: CDR1 SGHKS, CDR2 YYEKEE (reference sequence). The V end was cut by 0 bases, the J end by 9 bases, with 13 bases between. The CDR3 has 14 amino acids. The rearrangement links TRBV5-5 to TRBJ1-5; D might be TRBD1 (6 bases). Sequencing used naive CD8+ T cells from PBMCs. This TCR was recovered from a man younger than 30 in good health. Some clones in this sample may be carry-over from other donors' samples. The CDR3 DNA sequence: TGTGCCAGCAGCTTGGGTGGGGGCTCCAGGCCCCAGCATTTT. Translating gives CASSLGGGSRPQHF.